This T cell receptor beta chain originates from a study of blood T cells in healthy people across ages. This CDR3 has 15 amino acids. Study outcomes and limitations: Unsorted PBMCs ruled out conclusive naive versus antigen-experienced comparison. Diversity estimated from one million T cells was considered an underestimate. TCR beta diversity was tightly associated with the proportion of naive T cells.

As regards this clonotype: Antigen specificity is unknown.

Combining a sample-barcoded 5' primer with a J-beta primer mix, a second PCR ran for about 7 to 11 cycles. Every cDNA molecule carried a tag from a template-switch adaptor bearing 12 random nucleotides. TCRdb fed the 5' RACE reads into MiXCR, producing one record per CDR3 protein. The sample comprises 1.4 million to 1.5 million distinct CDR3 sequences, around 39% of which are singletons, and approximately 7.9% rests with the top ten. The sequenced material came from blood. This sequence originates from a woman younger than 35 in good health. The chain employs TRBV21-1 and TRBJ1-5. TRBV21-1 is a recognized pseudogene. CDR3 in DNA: TGTGCCAGCAGCAAAGCGCTCGGTTTCAATCAGCCCCAGCATTTT. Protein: CASSKALGFNQPQHF.